The 8 T cell receptor beta chains below were found in one sample sequenced in a study of blood T cell repertoires in COVID-19. Sequencing used immunoSEQ multiplex PCR; TCRdb keeps in-frame clones, though not all of them. Of about 170,000 clones listed, over 80% are singletons. Sequencing was done on a sample of peripheral blood. The receptors originated from a woman in her 70s with acute or convalescent COVID-19.

Concerning this clone itself: Additional DNA sequences in this sample encode the identical CDR3. The chain joins TRBV2 to TRBJ1-1, with 7 positions matching TRBD1. The CDR3 contains 14 residues. Germline V lookup: CDR1 SNHLY, CDR2 FYNNEI. Trimming at V came to 4 bases and at J to 0 bases, leaving 2 bases not matched to a gene. The CDR3 coding sequence is TGTGCCAGCAGTGTCGACAGGGTGAACACTGAAGCTTTCTTT. Protein sequence: CASSVDRVNTEAFF.

Only one count was recorded for this clone. The chain is built from TRBV10-2 and TRBJ1-6; unclear D gene. Germline V lookup: CDR1 WSHSY, CDR2 SAAADI. The V end was cut by 1 base, the J end by 0 bases, with 10 bases between. This CDR3 is 17 amino acids long. CDR3 sequence (DNA): TGCGCCAGCAGTGAGTTCCTGGGGAGCTCCTATAATTCACCCCTCCACTTT. Translated, it gives CASSEFLGSSYNSPLHF.

V usage is TRBV3-1 (or the pseudogene TRBV3-2) and J usage is TRBJ2-7; D remains ambiguous. The CDR3 runs 14 residues. Germline V gives CDR1 LGHDT, CDR2 YNNKEL (reference sequence). Trimming removed 4 bases at V and 0 bases at J, with 10 bases between. The CDR3 DNA is TGTGCCAGCAGCCCGTTCCTAAGCTCCTACGAGCAGTACTTC. Translated: CASSPFLSSYEQYF.

V is TRBV5-1 and J is TRBJ2-7; the match to TRBD2 covers 11 bases. The length of the CDR3 is 14 residues. V was pared by 4 bases and J by 9 bases, with 9 bases of the junction left unmatched. Germline lookup yields CDR1 SGHRS and CDR2 YFSETQ. The CDR3 spells CASSPGTSGAAQYF. For the CDR3, the DNA is TGCGCCAGCAGCCCTGGGACTAGCGGAGCGGCGCAGTACTTC.

The chain has TRBV5-6 and TRBJ2-1; TRBD2 matches 8 bases. Unmatched junction bases numbered 10, after V lost 4 bases and J lost 4 bases. This CDR3 has 16 residues. Germline lookup yields CDR1 SGHDT and CDR2 YYEEEE. CDR3 residues: CASSLRLAPLYNEQFF. CDR3 sequence (DNA): TGTGCCAGCAGCCTACGACTAGCGCCACTTTACAATGAGCAGTTCTTC.

This clone was found once. J is TRBJ1-5 and V is TRBV12-3 or TRBV12-4; no clear D. V was trimmed by 6 bases and J by 5 bases, leaving 11 bases between them. The CDR3 covers 13 residues. CDR3 bases: TGTGCCAGCAGGCCGGGTCTTTATCAGCCCCAGCATTTT. It specifies CASRPGLYQPQHF.

The count of this clone is one. This chain joins TRBV28 and TRBJ1-5; 8 bases fit TRBD1. This CDR3 has 14 residues. V lost 11 bases, J lost 1 base, and 7 bases stayed unmatched. Germline CDR1 is MDHEN and CDR2 is SYDVKM. The DNA for the CDR3 is TGTGCCTGTCAGGGGGCTGGAAGCAATCAGCCCCAGCATTTT. Translating it yields CACQGAGSNQPQHF. Combining the CDR3 with reference TRBV28 and TRBJ1-5 gives the whole variable domain DVKVTQSSRYLVKRTGEKVFLECVQDMDHENMFWYRQDPGLGLRLIYFSYDVKMKEKGDIPEGYSVSREKKERFSLILESASTNQTSMYLCACQGAGSNQPQHFGDGTRLSIL.

The chain carries TRBV24-1 and TRBJ1-5, with 7 bases matching TRBD1. After removal of 4 bases from V and 5 bases from J, the junction contained 4 bases not matched to a gene. The CDR3 sequence is 14 residues long. The germline gives CDR1 KGHDR, CDR2 SFDVKD. The CDR3 region has the DNA TGTGCCACCAGTGAGGGGGACAGCTATCAGCCCCAGCATTTT. Its protein product is CATSEGDSYQPQHF.